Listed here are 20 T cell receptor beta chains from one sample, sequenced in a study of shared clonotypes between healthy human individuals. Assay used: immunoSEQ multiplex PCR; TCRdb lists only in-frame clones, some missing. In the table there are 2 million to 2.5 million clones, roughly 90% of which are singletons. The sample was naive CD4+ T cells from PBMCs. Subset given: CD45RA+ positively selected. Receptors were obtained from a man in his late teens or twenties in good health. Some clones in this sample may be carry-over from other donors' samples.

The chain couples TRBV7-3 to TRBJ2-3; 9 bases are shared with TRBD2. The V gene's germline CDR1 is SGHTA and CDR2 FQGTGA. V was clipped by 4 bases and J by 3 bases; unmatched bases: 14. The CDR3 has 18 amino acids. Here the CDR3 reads CASSWGASAGGRTDTQYF. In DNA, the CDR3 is TGTGCCAGCAGCTGGGGGGCGTCTGCGGGAGGGAGAACAGATACGCAGTATTTT.

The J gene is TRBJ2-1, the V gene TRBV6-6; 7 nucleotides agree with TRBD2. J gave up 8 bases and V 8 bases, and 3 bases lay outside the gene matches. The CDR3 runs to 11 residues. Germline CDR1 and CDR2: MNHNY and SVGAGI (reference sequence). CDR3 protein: CASRLAHEQFF. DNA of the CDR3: TGTGCCAGCCGACTAGCACATGAGCAGTTCTTC.

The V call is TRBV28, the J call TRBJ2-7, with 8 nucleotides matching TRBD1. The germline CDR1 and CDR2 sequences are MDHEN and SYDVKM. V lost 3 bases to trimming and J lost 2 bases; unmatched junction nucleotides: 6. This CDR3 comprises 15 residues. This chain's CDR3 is CASSFVGTGAYEQYF. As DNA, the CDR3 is TGTGCCAGCAGTTTTGTTGGGACAGGCGCCTACGAGCAGTACTTC.

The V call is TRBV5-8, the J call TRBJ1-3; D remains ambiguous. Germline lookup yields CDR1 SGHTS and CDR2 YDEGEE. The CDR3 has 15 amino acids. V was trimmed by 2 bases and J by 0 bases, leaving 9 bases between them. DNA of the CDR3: TGTGCCAGCAGCTTCGGTGCGGACTCTGGAAACACCATATATTTT. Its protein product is CASSFGADSGNTIYF.

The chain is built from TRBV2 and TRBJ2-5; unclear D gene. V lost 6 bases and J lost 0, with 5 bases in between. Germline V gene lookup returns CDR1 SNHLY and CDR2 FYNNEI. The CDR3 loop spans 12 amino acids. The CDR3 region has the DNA TGTGCCAGCAGGTCGTACCAAGAGACCCAGTACTTC. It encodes CASRSYQETQYF.

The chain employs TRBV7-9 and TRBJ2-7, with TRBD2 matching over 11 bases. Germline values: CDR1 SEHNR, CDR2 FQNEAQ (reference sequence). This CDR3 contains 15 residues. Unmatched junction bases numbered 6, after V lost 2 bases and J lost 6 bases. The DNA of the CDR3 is TGTGCCAGCAGCTTAATGACTAGCGGGAACGGCGAGCAGTACTTC. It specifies CASSLMTSGNGEQYF.

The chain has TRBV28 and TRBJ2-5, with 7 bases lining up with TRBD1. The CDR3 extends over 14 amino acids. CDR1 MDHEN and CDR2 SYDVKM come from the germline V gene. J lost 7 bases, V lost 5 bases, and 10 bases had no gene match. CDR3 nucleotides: TGTGCCAGCAGTCGTGCAGGGGGTCAGGGGACCCAGTACTTC. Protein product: CASSRAGGQGTQYF.

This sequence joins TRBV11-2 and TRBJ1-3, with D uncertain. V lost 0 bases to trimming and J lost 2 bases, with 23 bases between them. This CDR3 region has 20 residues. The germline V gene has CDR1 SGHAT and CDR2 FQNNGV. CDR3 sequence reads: CASSLEGGPGGGLAGNTIYF. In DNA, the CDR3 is TGTGCCAGCAGCTTAGAGGGTGGGCCAGGCGGCGGACTCGCTGGAAACACCATATATTTT.

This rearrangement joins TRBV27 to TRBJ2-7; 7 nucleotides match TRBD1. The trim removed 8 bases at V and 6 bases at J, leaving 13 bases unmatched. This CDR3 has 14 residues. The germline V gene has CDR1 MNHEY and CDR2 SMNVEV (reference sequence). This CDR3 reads CASQTQGLPFEQYF. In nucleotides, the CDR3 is TGTGCCAGCCAGACACAGGGGTTACCTTTCGAGCAGTACTTC.

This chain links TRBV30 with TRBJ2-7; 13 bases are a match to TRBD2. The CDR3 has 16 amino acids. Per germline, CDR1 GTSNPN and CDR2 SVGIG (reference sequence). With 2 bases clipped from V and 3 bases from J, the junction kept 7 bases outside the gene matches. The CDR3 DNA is TGTGCCTGGAGTACCAGGACTAGCGGGAGAATCTACGAGCAGTACTTC. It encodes CAWSTRTSGRIYEQYF.

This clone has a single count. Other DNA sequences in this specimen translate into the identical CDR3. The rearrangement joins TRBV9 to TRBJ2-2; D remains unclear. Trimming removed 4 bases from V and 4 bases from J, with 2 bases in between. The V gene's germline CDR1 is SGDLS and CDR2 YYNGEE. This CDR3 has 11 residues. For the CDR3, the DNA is TGTGCCAGCAGCTCCACCGGGGAGCTGTTTTTT. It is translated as CASSSTGELFF.

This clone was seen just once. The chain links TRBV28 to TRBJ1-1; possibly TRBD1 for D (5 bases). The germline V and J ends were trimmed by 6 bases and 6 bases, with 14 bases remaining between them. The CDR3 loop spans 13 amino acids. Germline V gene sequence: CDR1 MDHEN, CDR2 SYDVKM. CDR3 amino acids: CASSLVRGAEAFF. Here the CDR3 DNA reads TGTGCCAGCAGCCTAGTTAGAGGGGCTGAAGCTTTCTTT.

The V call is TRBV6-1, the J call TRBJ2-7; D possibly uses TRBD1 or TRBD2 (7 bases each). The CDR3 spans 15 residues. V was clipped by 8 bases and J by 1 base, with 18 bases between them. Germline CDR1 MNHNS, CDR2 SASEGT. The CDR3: CASGERQGGSYEQYF. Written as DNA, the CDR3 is TGTGCCAGCGGGGAGCGGCAGGGGGGGTCCTACGAGCAGTACTTC.

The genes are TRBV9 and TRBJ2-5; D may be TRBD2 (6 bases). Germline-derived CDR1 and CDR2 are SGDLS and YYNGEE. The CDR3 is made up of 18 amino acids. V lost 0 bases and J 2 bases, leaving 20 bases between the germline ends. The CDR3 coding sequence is TGTGCCAGCAGCGTAGCTCGGGGGTTAGCGGACCATCAAGAGACCCAGTACTTC. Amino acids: CASSVARGLADHQETQYF.

The CDR3 reads CASSSGTGTEPTEAFF. CDR3 in DNA: TGCGCCAGCAGCTCCGGCACCGGGACAGAGCCTACTGAAGCTTTCTTT. The chain uses TRBV5-1 and TRBJ1-1, with 7 bases fitting TRBD1. In germline, CDR1 is SGHRS, CDR2 YFSETQ. V lost 3 bases, J lost 5 bases, and 13 bases stayed unmatched. This CDR3 contains 16 residues.

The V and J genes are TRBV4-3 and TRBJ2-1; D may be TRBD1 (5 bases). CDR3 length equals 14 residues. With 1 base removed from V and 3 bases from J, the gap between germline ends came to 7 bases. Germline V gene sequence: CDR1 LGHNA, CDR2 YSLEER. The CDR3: CASSQGQFYNEQFF. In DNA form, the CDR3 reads TGCGCCAGCAGCCAAGGACAGTTCTACAATGAGCAGTTCTTC.

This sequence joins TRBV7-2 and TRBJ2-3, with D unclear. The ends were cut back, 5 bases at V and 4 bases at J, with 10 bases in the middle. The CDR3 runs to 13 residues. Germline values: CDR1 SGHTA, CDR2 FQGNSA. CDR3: CASSPIMSDTQYF. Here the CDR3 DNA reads TGTGCCAGCAGCCCAATCATGTCAGATACGCAGTATTTT.

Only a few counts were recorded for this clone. CDR3 DNA: TGTGCCAGTAGTACTACCGGGACTTTAGGTGGCTACACCTTC. Translation: CASSTTGTLGGYTF. The chain employs TRBV19 and TRBJ1-2; D is perhaps TRBD1 (5 bases). The CDR3 contains 14 residues. The germline V gene encodes CDR1 LNHDA and CDR2 SQIVND (reference sequence). Trimming removed 4 bases at V and 7 bases at J, with 16 bases between.

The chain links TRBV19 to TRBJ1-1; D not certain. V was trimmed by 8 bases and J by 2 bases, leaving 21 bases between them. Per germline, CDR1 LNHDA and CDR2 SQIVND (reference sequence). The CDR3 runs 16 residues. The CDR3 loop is CASPYLRTGGNTEAFF. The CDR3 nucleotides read TGTGCCAGTCCTTACCTTCGCACGGGAGGAAACACTGAAGCTTTCTTT.

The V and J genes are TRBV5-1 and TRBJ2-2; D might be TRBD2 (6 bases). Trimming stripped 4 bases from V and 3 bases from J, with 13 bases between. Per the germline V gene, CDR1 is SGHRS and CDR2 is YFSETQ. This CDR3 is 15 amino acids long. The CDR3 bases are TGCGCCAGCAGCACGGAGGGCCCTCACACCGGGGAGCTGTTTTTT. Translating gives CASSTEGPHTGELFF.